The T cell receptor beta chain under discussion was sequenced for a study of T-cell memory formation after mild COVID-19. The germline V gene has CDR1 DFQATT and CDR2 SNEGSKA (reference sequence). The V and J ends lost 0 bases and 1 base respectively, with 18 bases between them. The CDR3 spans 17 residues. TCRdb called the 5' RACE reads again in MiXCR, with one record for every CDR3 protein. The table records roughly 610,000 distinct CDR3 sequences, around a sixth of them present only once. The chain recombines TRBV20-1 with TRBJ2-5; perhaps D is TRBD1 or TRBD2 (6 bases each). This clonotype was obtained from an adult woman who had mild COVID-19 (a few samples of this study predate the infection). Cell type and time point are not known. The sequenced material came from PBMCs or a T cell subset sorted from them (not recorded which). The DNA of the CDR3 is TGCAGTGCTAGAGATTGGTCTTTTAGGGGGGCCCAAGAGACCCAGTACTTC. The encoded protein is CSARDWSFRGAQETQYF.